This T cell receptor (beta chain) was identified during a study of identical twins. General study findings and limits: Excess twin sharing in beta out-of-frame sequences was weaker. Analyses of zero insertions could be partly confounded by invariant MAIT and iNKT cells.

After removal of 3 bases from V and 3 bases from J, the junction contained 12 bases not matched to a gene. Germline lookup yields CDR1 DFQATT and CDR2 SNEGSKA (reference sequence). The CDR3 length is 16 residues. As regards this clonotype: Its cognate antigen is unknown.

Template switching added a universal primer site; cDNA carried unique molecular identifiers. TCRdb re-called the 5' RACE reads through MiXCR, storing one row per CDR3 protein. The sample carries more than 250,000 distinct CDR3 sequences, under 9.5% recorded once. This same sample was also part of a study on yellow fever vaccine responses in identical twins. This second study says: Vaccine-induced T cell responses in twins were reportedly observed to appear partly convergent, partly personalized.

The clonotype originates from a woman between 18 and 30 years old in good health. The V and J genes are TRBV20-1 and TRBJ2-3; 7 positions match TRBD1. Input material: memory (CD45RO+) T cells sorted from blood. CDR3 in amino acids: CSASRFRQGRTDTQYF. CDR3 sequence (DNA): TGCAGTGCTAGTCGATTCCGACAGGGAAGAACAGATACGCAGTATTTT.